This T cell receptor (beta chain) is drawn from a study of blood T cell repertoires in COVID-19 (dated by TCRdb to 2020 to 2021). About the full investigation: Collaborator samples came from the United States, Italy and Spain and covered acute and convalescent phases of COVID-19. The prospective study material was composed of cDNA or gDNA derived from T cells, B-cell-depleted T cells, or PBMCs. The dataset comprised deeply sampled blood TCRbeta repertoires from subjects exposed to, actively infected with, or recovered from COVID-19. A freely available public database, intended as a resource for researchers studying the immune response to SARS-CoV-2, is where the repertoires were released. The samples were drawn from the first 160 participants of the ongoing ImmuneRACE study and from over 950 subjects provided by 6 global collaborators. A de-identified subject ID, COVID-19 status, age in years and sex were almost always included in the sample metadata. Where available, HLA class I and class II types were obtained from metadata supplied by the sample provider rather than from assay-based typing.

On the study overall, not on this receptor specifically: The amount of clinical and demographic metadata varied by source and participant and was provided uncurated.

Remarks on this clone: The antigen it recognizes is unknown. Per-base qualities were not stored, and no clone one base away is much larger.

TCRbeta CDR3 regions were amplified from genomic DNA by means of the immunoSEQ Assay, a bias-controlled multiplex PCR. The source study handled its data this way. The number of nucleated cells in each sample was estimated from the amplification of reference gene primers within the assay. To quantify the absolute abundance of each unique TCRbeta CDR3 rearrangement, sequence reads were collapsed and filtered. Productive Simpson clonality was computed per sample as the square root of Simpson's diversity index over productive rearrangements. The table comes from immuneACCESS by way of TCRdb, which keeps in-frame sequences with V and J called. Part of the clones is missing from these tables; in studies checked, under half for an unresolved V gene and the rest for unknown reasons. D and trimming come from the DNA, and the V and J calls and clone size come from that table. Here the sample has about 280,000 clones; 75% to 85% occur a single time. The ten largest clonotypes hold more than 4.5% of the sample.

The CDR3 starts with the cysteine, ends with the phenylalanine, and has 14 residues. Only the CDR3 DNA stays, 42 bases, in frame from base 1. V lost 0 bases and J lost 4 bases; the stretch between them is 7 bases long. The CDR1 and CDR2 encoded by the germline V gene are LGHNA and YSLEER. Whole blood was collected in K2EDTA tubes by collaborating institutions according to the institutions' own protocols. For TCRbeta analysis, collaborator samples were shipped as frozen whole blood, as isolated PBMCs, or as DNA extracted from either sample type. The chain was built from TRBV4-3 and TRBJ2-1; the D gene assignment is ambiguous. Sequenced: peripheral blood. This TCR was recovered from a man aged 50-60 years with active or convalescent COVID-19. The DNA is TGCGCCAGCAGCCAAGATGTCGGGTACAATGAGCAGTTCTTC. Translated, this gives CASSQDVGYNEQFF.